These 15 T cell receptor beta chains were all obtained from the same sample, sequenced in a study of OX40 agonist ivuxolimab in advanced cancers. Data came from immunoSEQ multiplex PCR; TCRdb stores just in-frame clones and leaves some out. Of more than 50,000 clones listed, 85% are singletons. The sequencing here drew on CD4+ or CD8+ T cells sorted from blood, taken in a trial of the OX40 agonist ivuxolimab. These receptors originate from an adult with an advanced solid tumor such as melanoma, head and neck, liver or kidney cancer.

The genes are TRBV9 and TRBJ1-6; D remains ambiguous. Germline loops: CDR1 SGDLS, CDR2 YYNGEE. Trimming cost V 2 bases and J 5 bases, with 5 bases left between them. This CDR3 comprises 13 residues. CDR3: CASSVADNSPLHF. CDR3 coding DNA: TGTGCCAGCAGCGTCGCAGATAATTCACCCCTCCACTTT.

The CDR3 sequence: CASSLLRDGGNTIYF. Here the CDR3 DNA reads TGTGCCAGCAGCTTGTTAAGGGACGGAGGAAACACCATATATTTT. This chain connects TRBV5-5 to TRBJ1-3, with D possibly TRBD1 on 5 matching bases. The V gene lost 1 base and the J gene lost 4 bases, with 12 bases spanning the gap. The CDR3 extends over 15 amino acids. Per germline, CDR1 SGHKS and CDR2 YYEKEE (reference sequence). The complete variable domain, with remaining parts taken from reference TRBV5-5 and TRBJ1-3, reads DAGVTQSPTHLIKTRGQQVTLRCSPISGHKSVSWYQQVLGQGPQFIFQYYEKEERGRGNFPDRFSARQFPNYSSELNVNALLLGDSALYLCASSLLRDGGNTIYFGEGSWLTVV.

The table lists this clone with a count of one. The CDR3: CASSYMAGVGYGYTF. The CDR3 DNA reads TGTGCCAGCAGTTACATGGCGGGCGTCGGCTATGGCTACACCTTC. V is TRBV6-5 and J is TRBJ1-2; D is undetermined. CDR3 length equals 15 residues. Per germline, CDR1 MNHEY and CDR2 SVGAGI. V lost 2 bases to trimming and J lost 4 bases, with 14 bases between them.

The chain employs TRBV5-4 and TRBJ2-1, with TRBD2 as a possible D gene (6 bases). V lost 2 bases to trimming and J lost 6 bases, with 15 bases between them. The germline gives CDR1 SGHNT, CDR2 YYREEE (reference sequence). The CDR3 is 15 residues long. The CDR3 nucleotides are TGTGCCAGCAGCTTTGGGGGGAGAGGGGCCAATGAGCAGTTCTTC. It translates to CASSFGGRGANEQFF.

This clone was observed once. The chain has TRBV28 and TRBJ1-2; no reliable D call. V lost 4 bases and J 3 bases, leaving 9 bases between the germline ends. Germline values: CDR1 MDHEN, CDR2 SYDVKM. The CDR3 has 13 amino acids. CDR3 sequence (DNA): TGTGCCAGCAGTTCCAGGCCGGACTATGGCTACACCTTC. This codes for CASSSRPDYGYTF.

This sequence joins TRBV9 and TRBJ2-1, with TRBD2 matching over 12 bases. This CDR3 comprises 15 residues. The germline CDR1 and CDR2 sequences are SGDLS and YYNGEE. V gave up 2 bases and J gave up 4 bases; unmatched junction bases: 1. The CDR3 DNA reads TGTGCCAGCAGCGTGACTAGCGGGAGTTACAATGAGCAGTTCTTC. Encoded protein: CASSVTSGSYNEQFF.

The chain employs TRBV5-1 and TRBJ2-6, with D unclear. CDR1 and CDR2 from the germline V gene are SGHRS and YFSETQ. The ends were cut back, 4 bases at V and 0 bases at J, with 5 bases in the middle. The CDR3 consists of 14 residues. CDR3 sequence reads: CASSENSGANVLTF. The CDR3 DNA is TGCGCCAGCAGCGAGAACTCTGGGGCCAACGTCCTGACTTTC.

To note about this clone: The conserved final phenylalanine or tryptophan is absent from the CDR3, which likely points to a read error. No DNA is shown, since the ends of the CDR3 on it are uncertain; the CDR3 is the one TCRdb lists. V gene TRBV6-5 combines with J gene TRBJ1-1; whether TRBD1, the table's D call, matches the DNA was not checked. CDR1 is MNHEY, CDR2 SVGAGI, per germline. The CDR3 numbers 13 amino acids, ends counted. CDR3 residues: CASSYSRDREIRL.

V gene TRBV15 combines with J gene TRBJ1-4; TRBD1 might be the D (5 bases). Germline V gene lookup returns CDR1 LNHNV and CDR2 YYDKDF (reference sequence). Trimming left V 0 bases short and J 4 bases short, with 9 bases between. The CDR3 totals 15 residues. CDR3 protein: CATSRDRGDNEKLFF. Written as DNA, the CDR3 is TGTGCCACCAGCAGAGATCGGGGCGATAATGAAAAACTGTTTTTT. Based on the CDR3 plus reference TRBV15 and TRBJ1-4, the full variable domain is DAMVIQNPRYQVTQFGKPVTLSCSQTLNHNVMYWYQQKSSQAPKLLFHYYDKDFNNEADTPDNFQSRRPNTSFCFLDIRSPGLGDTAMYLCATSRDRGDNEKLFFGSGTQLSVL.

CDR3 amino acids: CASSYLETQYF. The CDR3 DNA sequence: TGTGCCAGCAGTTACCTGGAGACCCAGTACTTC. This sequence joins TRBV6-6 and TRBJ2-5; no definite D call. Germline lookup yields CDR1 MNHNY and CDR2 SVGAGI (reference sequence). The CDR3 has 11 amino acids. V dropped 2 bases and J dropped 5 bases, with 3 bases sitting between them.

This chain links TRBV19 with TRBJ1-1; D is possibly TRBD1 (6 bases). CDR1 is LNHDA, CDR2 SQIVND, per germline (reference sequence). This CDR3 contains 14 residues. V lost 5 bases to trimming and J lost 8 bases, with 18 bases between them. This CDR3 is CASSGGALYNEAFF. In nucleotides, the CDR3 is TGTGCCAGTAGTGGGGGGGCTCTGTATAACGAAGCTTTCTTT.

In this sample, this clone turned up once. The chain couples TRBV15 to TRBJ2-3; the D is unclear. From germline, CDR1 is LNHNV and CDR2 YYDKDF (reference sequence). The CDR3 contains 16 residues. Trimming took off 0 bases at V and 2 bases at J, with 12 bases between the two ends. The CDR3 bases are TGTGCCACCAGCAGAGATCAGGCGGACCACACAGATACGCAGTATTTT. Its protein is CATSRDQADHTDTQYF.

The count of this clone is one. The rearrangement links TRBV6-5 to TRBJ2-7; D call uncertain. The CDR3 totals 13 residues. Trimming stripped 0 bases from V and 3 bases from J, with 6 bases between. Germline-derived CDR1 and CDR2 are MNHEY and SVGAGI. The CDR3 here is CASSYSRSYEQYF. For the CDR3, the DNA is TGTGCCAGCAGTTACTCGAGAAGCTACGAGCAGTACTTC.

V gene TRBV28 combines with J gene TRBJ1-1; D is unresolved. Germline CDR1 is MDHEN and CDR2 is SYDVKM. The CDR3 loop spans 15 amino acids. Trimming cost V 7 bases and J 1 base, with 16 bases left between them. The CDR3 DNA sequence: TGTGCCAGCACCCCGGTGGGCCGGACGAACACTGAAGCTTTCTTT. This translates into CASTPVGRTNTEAFF. Full variable domain (rest looked up from reference TRBV28 and TRBJ1-1): DVKVTQSSRYLVKRTGEKVFLECVQDMDHENMFWYRQDPGLGLRLIYFSYDVKMKEKGDIPEGYSVSREKKERFSLILESASTNQTSMYLCASTPVGRTNTEAFFGQGTRLTVV.

The chain links TRBV5-8 to TRBJ1-4; no firm D call. With 4 bases removed from V and 8 bases from J, the gap between germline ends came to 12 bases. Germline V gene lookup returns CDR1 SGHTS and CDR2 YDEGEE. This CDR3 is 13 amino acids long. CDR3 sequence: CASSLDRQEKLFF. The CDR3 region has the DNA TGTGCCAGCAGCCTGGATCGCCAGGAAAAACTGTTTTTT.